The 9 T cell receptor beta chains below come from one sample, sequenced in a study of beta chain features in type 1 diabetes (dated by TCRdb to the late 2010s). Libraries were made using the immunoSEQ multiplex PCR assay. All of the isolated RNA was reverse transcribed with the High Capacity cDNA Reverse Transcription Kit, so expressed TCRB transcripts were sequenced. Held by TCRdb, this immuneACCESS table contains in-frame sequences only and omits some clones. Under half of the omission traces to an unresolved V gene where checked; the cause of the rest is unknown. For this sample the table gives approximately 300,000 clones, of which 9.5% to 12% were detected only once. The ten largest clones represent 0.015% of the sample. What was sequenced was naive CD4+ T cells from blood. Reading the label with the study, this specimen's cell subset or site is: true naive CD4+ T cells. These receptors were taken from a woman aged 25 to 39 in good health.

The J gene is TRBJ2-1, the V gene TRBV11-1; the D is unclear. Per the germline V gene, CDR1 is SGHAT and CDR2 is FQDESV (reference sequence). The CDR3 has 14 residues. V lost 2 bases to trimming and J lost 7 bases, with 12 bases between them. CDR3 nucleotides: TGTGCCAGCAGCTTAATGTTGGGCCGGAATGAGCAGTTCTTC. It codes for CASSLMLGRNEQFF.

This clone has more than one count but fewer than ten. This chain connects TRBV5-1 to TRBJ1-1; TRBD1 is a possible D gene (5 bases). The germline V gene encodes CDR1 SGHRS and CDR2 YFSETQ. This CDR3 is built from 14 residues. Trimming left V 4 bases short and J 4 bases short, with 14 bases between. The CDR3 nucleotides read TGCGCCAGCAGCGTGGGGCTAACAGGCACTGAAGCTTTCTTT. Translating gives CASSVGLTGTEAFF. The full variable domain, completed using reference TRBV5-1 and TRBJ1-1, is KAGVTQTPRYLIKTRGQQVTLSCSPISGHRSVSWYQQTPGQGLQFLFEYFSETQRNKGNFPGRFSGRQFSNSRSEMNVSTLELGDSALYLCASSVGLTGTEAFFGQGTRLTVV.

This rearrangement joins TRBV28 to TRBJ2-1; D ambiguous. The CDR3 contains 12 residues. V was clipped by 7 bases and J by 9 bases, with 13 bases between them. Germline lookup yields CDR1 MDHEN and CDR2 SYDVKM. Here the CDR3 reads CASIGSVGEQFF. DNA for the CDR3: TGTGCCAGCATCGGGTCCGTCGGTGAGCAGTTCTTC.

The V and J genes are TRBV6-5 and TRBJ1-1, with TRBD1 identical over 8 bases. CDR1 and CDR2 (germline): MNHEY, SVGAGI. CDR3 length: 15 amino acids. Trimming at V came to 2 bases and at J to 7 bases, leaving 9 bases not matched to a gene. CDR3: CASSYQTGEVDEAFF. For the CDR3, the DNA is TGTGCCAGCAGTTACCAGACAGGGGAAGTGGATGAAGCTTTCTTT.

The chain carries TRBV5-4 and TRBJ2-3; 7 bases fit TRBD2. Germline assignment: CDR1 SGHNT and CDR2 YYREEE (reference sequence). The CDR3 runs 16 residues. V trimming: 1 base; J trimming: 4 bases; junction bases outside the gene matches: 9. As DNA, the CDR3 is TGTGCCAGCAGCTTGAGCTTAAGTGGGGGGGCAGATACGCAGTATTTT. Amino acids: CASSLSLSGGADTQYF.

The genes are TRBV7-2 and TRBJ2-7; weak D call: TRBD2 (6 bases). CDR1 is SGHTA and CDR2 is FQGNSA in the germline V gene. CDR3 length: 15 residues. V was clipped by 1 base and J by 2 bases, with 12 bases between them. CDR3 amino acids: CASSLDGRATYEQYF. DNA of the CDR3: TGTGCCAGCAGCTTAGACGGGAGAGCCACCTACGAGCAGTACTTC.

The rearrangement links TRBV4-3 to TRBJ1-5; no firm D call. CDR1 and CDR2 (germline): LGHNA, YSLEER. This CDR3 comprises 14 residues. V was clipped by 1 base and J by 8 bases, with 12 bases between them. CDR3 sequence: CASSQVLRSEPQHF. CDR3 coding DNA: TGCGCCAGCAGCCAAGTTCTACGGTCTGAGCCCCAGCATTTT.

This clone showed up just a few times. CDR3 nucleotide sequence: TGTGCCAGCTCATTAGGACAGGGTAACAATCAGCCCCAGCATTTT. This codes for CASSLGQGNNQPQHF. The chain is built from TRBV18 and TRBJ1-5, with 8 bases aligning to TRBD1. Germline trimming cut 5 bases from V and 3 bases from J; bases unmatched to any gene: 6. Germline lookup yields CDR1 KGHSH and CDR2 LQKENI. The CDR3 has 15 amino acids.

A few counts support this clone. The gene calls are TRBV6-5 and TRBJ1-5, with 7 bases that match TRBD1. The CDR3 extends over 14 amino acids. The V gene end was trimmed by 6 bases and the J gene end by 7 bases; junction bases not matched to a gene: 9. The germline V gene has CDR1 MNHEY and CDR2 SVGAGI. The chain's CDR3 is CASRRQGSRQPQHF. The CDR3 coding sequence is TGTGCCAGCAGAAGACAGGGCTCAAGGCAGCCCCAGCATTTT.